The 10 T cell receptor beta chains given below trace back to one sample, sequenced in a study of blood T cell repertoires in COVID-19. Using immunoSEQ multiplex PCR, the repertoire was profiled, and TCRdb retains in-frame clones only, with some absent. In the table there are about 170,000 clones, about 87% of which are singletons. What was sequenced was peripheral blood. The receptors come from a woman older than 75 with COVID-19, enrolled during active disease.

This clone has just one count. The chain employs TRBV9 and TRBJ2-1; 7 bases agree with TRBD2. The CDR3 has 15 amino acids. V gave up 4 bases and J gave up 8 bases; unmatched junction bases: 12. Germline loops: CDR1 SGDLS, CDR2 YYNGEE. CDR3 protein: CASSPRDYYSHEQFF. The CDR3 nucleotides read TGTGCCAGCAGCCCTCGGGACTATTATAGTCATGAGCAGTTCTTC. The variable domain in full, completed from reference TRBV9 and TRBJ2-1, reads DSGVTQTPKHLITATGQRVTLRCSPRSGDLSVYWYQQSLDQGLQFLIQYYNGEERAKGNILERFSAQQFPDLHSELNLSSLELGDSALYFCASSPRDYYSHEQFFGPGTRLTVL.

This chain uses TRBV7-6 with TRBJ2-2, with TRBD1 matching over 7 bases. V shed 0 bases, J shed 4 bases, and the junction held 2 bases outside the gene matches. This CDR3 contains 15 residues. Germline V gives CDR1 SGHVS, CDR2 FNYEAQ. The CDR3 sequence: CASSLAGGGTGELFF. The CDR3 region has the DNA TGTGCCAGCAGCTTAGCAGGGGGCGGCACCGGGGAGCTGTTTTTT.

This clone was seen a single time. The chain has TRBV29-1 and TRBJ2-3; TRBD2 matches 7 bases. The CDR3 has 15 residues. The V and J ends lost 2 bases and 6 bases, in that order; junction bases with no gene match: 11. The V gene's germline CDR1 is SQVTM and CDR2 ANQGSEA. This CDR3 reads CSVESPHAGVDTQYF. Here the CDR3 DNA reads TGCAGCGTTGAAAGCCCCCACGCGGGGGTTGATACGCAGTATTTT.

The rearrangement joins TRBV12-3 or TRBV12-4 to TRBJ2-5; 9 nucleotides agree with TRBD1. This CDR3 has 13 residues. V gave up 7 bases and J gave up 4 bases; unmatched junction bases: 4. CDR3 residues: CASTWTGVETQYF. CDR3 nucleotide sequence: TGTGCCAGCACCTGGACAGGGGTAGAGACCCAGTACTTC.

This clone showed up just once. This chain joins TRBV10-2 and TRBJ2-2; maybe TRBD1 (6 bases). Germline CDR1 WSHSY, CDR2 SAAADI. CDR3 length: 15 residues. Trimming stripped 4 bases from V and 2 bases from J, with 11 bases between. The DNA of the CDR3 is TGCGCCAGCAGTGGGGCACAGGGAAACACCGGGGAGCTGTTTTTT. This gives the protein CASSGAQGNTGELFF.

V usage is TRBV13 and J usage is TRBJ2-7; 14 bases line up with TRBD2. V dropped 4 bases and J dropped 5; count of bases not matched to a gene: 13. The CDR3 has 18 amino acids. Germline V gives CDR1 PRHDT, CDR2 FYEKMQ (reference sequence). CDR3 sequence: CASSSGGRGTSGSHEQYF. As DNA, the CDR3 is TGTGCCAGCAGCTCAGGAGGCAGGGGGACTAGCGGGAGCCACGAGCAGTACTTC.

This clone has just a few counts. V gene TRBV11-3 combines with J gene TRBJ1-1; possible D gene TRBD1, 6 bases. The CDR3 covers 13 residues. V lost 5 bases, J lost 12 bases, and 19 bases lay in between. CDR1 SGHNT and CDR2 YENEEA come from the germline V gene. CDR3 nucleotides: TGTGCCAGCAGCAGTTACAGGGAGCCTACGCCTTTCTTT. This codes for CASSSYREPTPFF. Full variable domain (remainder filled in from reference TRBV11-3 and TRBJ1-1): EAGVVQSPRYKIIEKKQPVAFWCNPISGHNTLYWYLQNLGQGPELLIRYENEEAVDDSQLPKDRFSAERLKGVDSTLKIQPAELGDSAVYLCASSSYREPTPFFGQGTRLTVV.

The chain links TRBV7-3 to TRBJ2-1, with D perhaps TRBD2 (5 bases). V was cut by 1 base and J by 9 bases, with 13 bases left in between. Germline values: CDR1 SGHTA, CDR2 FQGTGA. The CDR3 length is 14 residues. In nucleotides, the CDR3 is TGTGCCAGCAGCTTAAACGGGCCCGAGGGTGAGCAGTTCTTC. Protein: CASSLNGPEGEQFF.

This clone was picked up many times. This sample also contains other DNA sequences that code for the same CDR3. V usage is TRBV7-2 and J usage is TRBJ1-5, with D uncertain. The V gene lost 1 base and the J gene lost 0 bases, with 4 bases spanning the gap. The CDR3 contains 14 residues. Germline V gene data show CDR1 as SGHTA and CDR2 as FQGNSA. CDR3 bases: TGTGCCAGCAGCTTAGGACATAGCAATCAGCCCCAGCATTTT. Its translation: CASSLGHSNQPQHF.

CDR3: CASNGGPGQPQHF. The CDR3 nucleotides are TGTGCCAGCAATGGAGGCCCCGGTCAGCCCCAGCATTTT. This chain joins TRBV2 and TRBJ1-5; D gene uncertain. The CDR3 is 13 amino acids. Germline CDR1 is SNHLY and CDR2 is FYNNEI. Trimming took off 7 bases at V and 6 bases at J, with 13 bases between the two ends.